This TCR beta chain was recorded in a study of T cell repertoires in cytomegalovirus infection. Study-level background: In public TCR beta signatures, there were indications of both CMV infection and matching HLA type.

TCRdb recomputed calls from the reads with MiXCR, one row per CDR3 protein. The repertoire holds approximately 910,000 distinct CDR3 sequences, with around a third as singletons. Study-wide results and caveats: Dominating the ex vivo response were HLA-C-restricted CMV-specific TCR beta clonotypes.

Unmatched junction bases numbered 3, after V lost 0 bases and J lost 5 bases. The CDR3 has 15 residues. Germline assignment: CDR1 LGHNA and CDR2 YSLEER. A note on this clonotype: Its antigen is unidentified.

Sequencing used cultured CD8+ T cells from PBMCs, obtained from culture after CMV antigen stimulation. The V and J genes are TRBV4-3 and TRBJ2-3; 9 bases are shared with TRBD1. This receptor was taken from a human donor in good health (CMV status not recorded). Some clones in this sample may be carry-over from other donors' samples. The CDR3 reads CASSQDWTGVDTQYF. CDR3 DNA sequence: TGCGCCAGCAGCCAAGACTGGACAGGGGTAGATACGCAGTATTTT.